This is a list of T cell receptor beta chains from one sample in a study of OX40 agonist ivuxolimab in advanced cancers. Measured with immunoSEQ multiplex PCR; TCRdb has only the in-frame clones, and not every one. The sample records around 51,000 clones, around 77% being singletons. This specimen consisted of CD4+ or CD8+ T cells sorted from blood, obtained in a trial of the OX40 agonist ivuxolimab. The receptors originated from an adult with an advanced solid tumor such as melanoma, head and neck, liver or kidney cancer. Both conserved end residues are part of each CDR3. Each record gives: V gene, clone size, D gene, J gene, CDR3 protein, CDR3 DNA. D genes are given only for firm matches. Clone size is stated in some rows and not others, as once, few, many or a class when expanded.

TRBV2,once,TRBD2,TRBJ2-4,CASGSGTSGLWGLAKNIQYF,TGTGCCAGCGGATCCGGGACTAGCGGGCTATGGGGCCTAGCCAAAAACATTCAGTACTTC
TRBV9,few,-,TRBJ1-2,CASSVDQGGGYTF,TGTGCCAGCAGCGTAGATCAGGGCGGAGGCTACACCTTC
TRBV2,-,TRBD1,TRBJ1-2,CASSDRGTYGYTF,TGTGCCAGCAGTGACAGGGGGACATATGGCTACACCTTC
TRBV18,-,TRBD2,TRBJ2-7,CASSPPASGAYEQYF,TGTGCCAGCTCACCCCCGGCTAGCGGGGCCTACGAGCAGTACTTC
TRBV18,-,-,TRBJ2-2,CASSLSGELFF,TGTGCCAGCTCCCTTTCAGGGGAGCTGTTTTTT
TRBV14,-,-,TRBJ1-2,CASSQVRQGNLGYTF,TGTGCCAGCAGCCAAGTACGTCAGGGTAACCTCGGCTACACCTTC
TRBV28,-,-,TRBJ1-5,CASSLVHRNQPQHF,TGTGCCAGCAGTCTCGTCCATCGCAATCAGCCCCAGCATTTT
TRBV5-1,-,-,TRBJ1-1,CASRQEPNTEAFF,TGCGCCAGCAGACAGGAGCCGAACACTGAAGCTTTCTTT
TRBV7-2,-,TRBD2,TRBJ2-5,CASSTLTGTSGYPGKTQYF,TGTGCCAGCAGCACCTTAACCGGGACTAGCGGATATCCGGGGAAGACCCAGTACTTC
TRBV7-8,-,-,TRBJ1-5,CASSLVVGLGQPQHF,TGTGCCAGCAGCTTAGTCGTGGGGTTGGGTCAGCCCCAGCATTTT
TRBV29-1,once,-,TRBJ2-7,CSVDSSYEQYF,TGCAGCGTTGACAGTTCCTACGAGCAGTACTTC
TRBV28,-,-,TRBJ1-3,CASGVSGNTIYF,TGTGCCAGCGGCGTCTCTGGAAACACCATATATTTT
TRBV7-6,-,TRBD2,TRBJ2-1,CASSISGTVGNEQFF,TGTGCCAGCAGCATTAGCGGGACGGTGGGCAATGAGCAGTTCTTC
TRBV5-3,-,-,TRBJ1-2,CARSLVRVKGYTF,TGTGCCAGAAGCTTGGTTAGGGTCAAGGGCTACACCTTC
TRBV7-8,-,-,TRBJ2-5,CASSSGVRETQYF,TGTGCCAGCAGCTCAGGGGTGAGGGAGACCCAGTACTTC
TRBV15,-,TRBD1,TRBJ2-5,CATSRDGPGGFQETQYF,TGTGCCACCAGCAGAGATGGCCCAGGGGGTTTCCAAGAGACCCAGTACTTC